A selection of T cell receptor beta chains follows, all from one sample in a study of tumour-infiltrating T cells in Burkitt lymphoma. TCRdb's table, derived via immunoSEQ multiplex PCR, lists solely in-frame clones and lacks some. This sample has some 15,000 clones, with about 31% found just once. The material sequenced was tumor tissue. These receptors were collected from a human donor with diffuse large B-cell lymphoma. Each CDR3 is given with its conserved first and last residue. The D gene is left open where the match is weak. Clone size is stated in some rows and not others, as once, few, many or a class when expanded.

TRBJ2-5	TRBD2	TRBV2	few	TGTGCCAGCAGTGTTCGCCGGGACTACGTTCAAGAGACCCAGTACTTC	CASSVRRDYVQETQYF
TRBJ2-5	TRBD2	TRBV29-1	NA	TGCAGCGTTGGACTAGCGGGGCAAGAGACCCAGTACTTC	CSVGLAGQETQYF
TRBJ1-3	NA	TRBV9	few	TGTGCCAGCAGCGTAGGCAGCGACTCTGGAAACACCATATATTTT	CASSVGSDSGNTIYF
TRBJ2-7	TRBD2	TRBV5-4	NA	TGTGCCAGCAGCTTTTCGGCGGGCAGGATGGGACTAGCGGCCTACGAGCAGTACTTC	CASSFSAGRMGLAAYEQYF
TRBJ2-7	TRBD1	TRBV6-1	NA	TGTGCCAGTCCGCGCGGGACAGGGGGCTCCTACGAGCAGTACTTC	CASPRGTGGSYEQYF
TRBJ2-1	TRBD2	TRBV30	NA	TGTGCCTGGAGTTCCCAGCGGGGCTACAATGAGCAGTTCTTC	CAWSSQRGYNEQFF
TRBJ1-4	NA	TRBV7-9	NA	TGTGCCAGCAGCTCACGGGGGCTCGGTAATGAAAAACTGTTTTTT	CASSSRGLGNEKLFF
TRBJ2-7	NA	TRBV27	NA	TGTGCCAGCAGTTTGGATGGTTCTTCCCTATACGAGCAGTACTTC	CASSLDGSSLYEQYF
TRBJ1-4	NA	TRBV7-9	NA	TGTGCCAGCAGCTCCCAGGGTAGTAGCGAAAAACTGTTTTTT	CASSSQGSSEKLFF
TRBJ2-2	NA	TRBV7-9	few	TGTGCTATACCAACACACGGAACAGTCAACACCGGGGAGCTGTTTTTT	CAIPTHGTVNTGELFF
TRBJ2-5	NA	TRBV13	few	TGTGCCAGCAGCCCGGGAGATGTCCAAGAGACCCAGTACTTC	CASSPGDVQETQYF
TRBJ2-5	NA	TRBV29-1	medium-sized	TGCAGCGTTCGGACTCAAGAGACCCAGTACTTC	CSVRTQETQYF
TRBJ2-3	TRBD2	TRBV4-2	once	TGTGCCAGCAGCCAAGTCGCGGGGGGGTCTACCCGCACAGATACGCAGTATTTT	CASSQVAGGSTRTDTQYF
TRBJ2-3	NA	TRBV7-8	NA	TGTGCCAGCAGCCCCCACACAGATACGCAGTATTTT	CASSPHTDTQYF
TRBJ2-7	NA	TRBV4-1	few	TGCGCCAGCAGCCAAGATTCCGGCCTGATATACGAGCAGTACTTC	CASSQDSGLIYEQYF
TRBJ1-2	NA	TRBV21-1	NA	TGTGCCAGCAGCAAAGAAGTGCCGAACTATGGCTACACCTTC	CASSKEVPNYGYTF
TRBJ2-5	NA	TRBV29-1	NA	TGCAGCGTTGAAAAAGGTCTGCCGGAGACCCAGTACTTC	CSVEKGLPETQYF
TRBJ2-6	TRBD1	TRBV6-5	few	TGTGCCAGCAGTTTCCAGGGGGCTGGGGCCAACGTCCTGACTTTC	CASSFQGAGANVLTF
TRBJ1-4	NA	TRBV5-4	once	TGTGCCAGCAGCGCGACAGGCGGTGGGGATGAAAAACTGTTTTTT	CASSATGGGDEKLFF
TRBJ2-1	TRBD2	TRBV2	once	TGTGCCAGCAGCTCACCAGCGGGAGATTATGAGCAGTTCTTC	CASSSPAGDYEQFF
TRBJ1-2	TRBD1	TRBV28	few	TGTGCCAGCAGCCAACTCCACGGGACAGGGCCCTATGGCTACACCTTC	CASSQLHGTGPYGYTF
TRBJ1-2	NA	TRBV5-4	NA	TGTGCCAGCAGCTTGGAGGTGAGCTATGGCTACACCTTC	CASSLEVSYGYTF
TRBJ2-7	TRBD1	TRBV11-2	NA	TGTGCCAGCAGCTTACCCGGACAGGGGGACTACGAGCAGTACTTC	CASSLPGQGDYEQYF
TRBJ1-1	TRBD1	TRBV20-1	NA	TGCAGTGCTCCTGGACAGGACATAGCTTTCTTT	CSAPGQDIAFF
TRBJ2-2	NA	TRBV7-9	NA	TGTGCCAGCAGCTCCAGGGGCCTAGGGGAGCTGTTTTTT	CASSSRGLGELFF
TRBJ1-2	TRBD1	TRBV19	few	TGTGCCTCATCGACAGGGGACTATGGCTACACCTTC	CASSTGDYGYTF
TRBJ1-3	TRBD1	TRBV2	NA	TGTGCCAGCAAGGACAGGGGAGGAAACACCATATATTTT	CASKDRGGNTIYF
TRBJ2-2	TRBD1	TRBV9	few	TGTGCCAGCAGCACCCACAGGGGGCGGCCCACCGGGGAGCTGTTTTTT	CASSTHRGRPTGELFF
TRBJ2-6	NA	TRBV10-3	NA	TGTGCCATCAGTGACGGGGGTTCTGGGGCCAACGTCCTGACTTTC	CAISDGGSGANVLTF
TRBJ2-5	NA	TRBV28	few	TGTGCCAGCAGTTTACGGACCCCGGTCGGGACCCAGTACTTC	CASSLRTPVGTQYF
TRBJ2-7	NA	TRBV5-4	few	TGTGCCAGCAGCTCTTGGGATAGAAGCCACGAGCAGTACTTC	CASSSWDRSHEQYF
TRBJ2-7	NA	TRBV28	few	TGTGCCAGCAGTCCCCGAGGGCTAGCCCACGAGCAGTACTTC	CASSPRGLAHEQYF
TRBJ2-5	NA	TRBV5-4	NA	TGTGCCAGCAGCTCTCCATTGGGGGGAGGAGAGACCCAGTACTTC	CASSSPLGGGETQYF
TRBJ2-1	TRBD2	TRBV14	NA	TGTGCCAGCAGGCGGACTAGCGGAAACAGGAATGAGCAGTTCTTC	CASRRTSGNRNEQFF
TRBJ1-1	TRBD1	TRBV7-6	few	TGTGCCAGCAGTCAAACAGGGGCGGGCACTGAAGCTTTCTTT	CASSQTGAGTEAFF
TRBJ1-5	NA	TRBV19	NA	TGTGCCAGTAGGGTGTTGGACTATAGCAATCAGCCCCAGCATTTT	CASRVLDYSNQPQHF
TRBJ2-3	TRBD2	TRBV7-9	NA	TGTGCCAGCAGCTCTCGGGAGGCCCGCACAGATACGCAGTATTTT	CASSSREARTDTQYF
TRBJ2-7	TRBD2	TRBV30	NA	TGTGCCTGGACTAGCGGGAGCCCTCCTAACGAGCAGTACTTC	CAWTSGSPPNEQYF
TRBJ2-7	NA	TRBV30	NA	TGTGCCTGGAGTGTACGGGTCCGGCGGGAGCAGTACTTC	CAWSVRVRREQYF
TRBJ1-1	NA	TRBV6-6	few	TGTGCCAGCAGTCCCCGATCAGAAGAAGCTTTCTTT	CASSPRSEEAFF
TRBJ2-1	NA	TRBV7-6	NA	TGTGCCAGCAGCTTGGGCCATGAGCAGTTCTTC	CASSLGHEQFF
TRBJ1-2	TRBD1	TRBV5-6	few	TGTGCCAGCACGGACAGGGCGTTATATGGCTACACCTTC	CASTDRALYGYTF